Below, 26 T cell receptor beta chains from the same sample are listed, as sequenced in a study of blood T cell repertoires in COVID-19. Method: immunoSEQ multiplex PCR; TCRdb's copy keeps in-frame clones and lacks some. The sample lists about 380,000 clones; roughly four fifths were seen once. The sequenced sample was peripheral blood. The source is a human donor with acute or convalescent COVID-19. The donor label of this sample is uncertain.

The gene calls are TRBV2 and TRBJ2-3; 9 bases match TRBD2. Germline V gene data show CDR1 as SNHLY and CDR2 as FYNNEI. CDR3 size: 15 residues. V trimming: 7 bases; J trimming: 1 base; junction bases outside the gene matches: 6. The CDR3 DNA reads as TGTGCCAGCAAAAAACTAGCGGGTGGCACAGATACGCAGTATTTT. This translates into CASKKLAGGTDTQYF.

This clone appeared a single time. V is TRBV7-8 and J is TRBJ1-6, with D uncertain. Trimming shortened V by 5 bases and J by 7 bases, and 12 bases separated the two germline ends. This CDR3 is 14 amino acids long. Germline CDR1 and CDR2: SGHVS and FQNEAQ. The CDR3 nucleotides read TGTGCCAGCAGCGCCAACAGAGACAATTCACCCCTCCACTTT. Residues: CASSANRDNSPLHF.

The J gene is TRBJ1-3, the V gene TRBV11-3; 11 bases map to TRBD1. Germline-derived CDR1 and CDR2 are SGHNT and YENEEA. This CDR3 has 17 amino acids. V shed 5 bases, J shed 0 bases, and the junction held 6 bases outside the gene matches. The CDR3 sequence is CASSPRTGGISGNTIYF. DNA of the CDR3: TGTGCCAGCAGCCCCCGGACAGGGGGCATCTCTGGAAACACCATATATTTT.

In this sample, this clone turned up once. This chain links TRBV7-7 with TRBJ2-1; D is possibly TRBD1 (6 bases). The germline gives CDR1 SSHAT, CDR2 FNYEAQ (reference sequence). Trimming took 1 base from V and 5 from J, leaving 6 bases between them. CDR3 length equals 13 residues. The CDR3 is CASSLGQDNEQFF. In nucleotides, the CDR3 is TGTGCCAGCAGCTTAGGACAGGACAATGAGCAGTTCTTC.

CDR3 coding DNA: TGCACCAGCAGCCAGGGCGGGAGCTACGAGCAGTACTTC. Protein: CTSSQGGSYEQYF. The rearrangement joins TRBV1 to TRBJ2-7; TRBD2, as called in the table, went unchecked against the DNA. TRBV1 is flagged as a pseudogene. The CDR3 contains 13 residues.

The chain uses TRBV19 and TRBJ2-7, with 9 bases matching TRBD1. The CDR3 is made up of 16 amino acids. The junction had 9 bases not matched to a gene; V was cut back by 5 bases and J by 1 base. The germline gives CDR1 LNHDA, CDR2 SQIVND (reference sequence). CDR3 in DNA: TGTGCCAGTAGTGTGGCGGGACAGGGAAATTCCTACGAGCAGTACTTC. This translates into CASSVAGQGNSYEQYF.

This clone has just a few counts. The chain carries TRBV19 and TRBJ2-2, with a tentative D call TRBD2 (6 bases). The CDR3 runs to 13 residues. Germline lookup yields CDR1 LNHDA and CDR2 SQIVND (reference sequence). V was cut by 5 bases and J by 8 bases, with 12 bases left in between. This CDR3 reads CASSGLLGGELFF. The CDR3 bases are TGTGCCAGTAGTGGACTACTCGGAGGGGAGCTGTTTTTT.

In this sample, this clone turned up once. One end of the junction fails to match germline, which may point to a read error. This chain connects TRBV10-1 to TRBJ1-6; 10 nucleotides line up with TRBD1. Germline V gene sequence: CDR1 WNHNN, CDR2 SYGVQD (reference sequence). The CDR3 consists of 15 residues. The CDR3 loop reads CASSESGQGNLPLHF. CDR3 coding DNA: TGCGCCAGCAGTGAGTCGGGACAGGGGAATTTACCCCTCCACTTT.

The chain recombines TRBV7-9 with TRBJ2-1; 13 bases are a match to TRBD2. The CDR3 loop spans 15 amino acids. Germline CDR1 SEHNR, CDR2 FQNEAQ (reference sequence). With V trimmed by 5 bases and J by 10 bases, 8 bases remained unmatched. The CDR3 nucleotides are TGTGCCAGCAGCCCCGGACTAGCGGGAGCTCAGGAGCAGTTCTTC. This codes for CASSPGLAGAQEQFF. Full variable domain (remainder filled in from reference TRBV7-9 and TRBJ2-1): DTGVSQNPRHKITKRGQNVTFRCDPISEHNRLYWYRQTLGQGPEFLTYFQNEAQLEKSRLLSDRFSAERPKGSFSTLEIQRTEQGDSAMYLCASSPGLAGAQEQFFGPGTRLTVL.

The chain employs TRBV5-1 and TRBJ2-1, with D tentatively TRBD1 (6 bases). CDR1 is SGHRS, CDR2 YFSETQ, per germline. There are 15 residues in the CDR3. Trimming stripped 2 bases from V and 5 bases from J, with 14 bases between. The CDR3 sequence: CASSFLRQGHNEQFF. The CDR3 DNA reads TGCGCCAGCAGCTTTCTTAGGCAGGGGCACAATGAGCAGTTCTTC.

The chain recombines TRBV6-5 with TRBJ2-3; 7 nucleotides match TRBD1. The CDR3 totals 12 residues. Germline V gene lookup returns CDR1 MNHEY and CDR2 SVGAGI. J gave up 5 bases and V 10 bases, and 6 bases lay outside the gene matches. Written as DNA, the CDR3 is TGTGCCATCCAGGGGGAGAGAGATACGCAGTATTTT. Protein: CAIQGERDTQYF.

This chain uses TRBV5-1 with TRBJ2-1, with D perhaps matching TRBD2 (6 bases). Germline V gene data show CDR1 as SGHRS and CDR2 as YFSETQ. V was cut by 2 bases and J by 8 bases, with 17 bases left in between. CDR3 length: 15 amino acids. This chain's CDR3 is CASSLSSEDPYEQFF. The CDR3 bases are TGCGCCAGCAGCTTATCTAGCGAGGACCCTTATGAGCAGTTCTTC.

This clone occurred once. The chain is built from TRBV11-2 and TRBJ2-3; 13 bases match TRBD2. The J segment lost 4 bases and the V segment lost 0 bases, leaving 1 base of the junction unmatched. CDR3 length equals 16 residues. CDR1 SGHAT and CDR2 FQNNGV come from the germline V gene. CDR3 nucleotide sequence: TGTGCCAGCAGCTTAGAACTAGCGGGGGGGGCAGATACGCAGTATTTT. Translating gives CASSLELAGGADTQYF.

CDR3 region: CASSTGGGNEKLFF. The DNA of the CDR3 is TGTGCCAGTAGTACCGGGGGAGGAAATGAAAAACTGTTTTTT. The V and J genes are TRBV19 and TRBJ1-4; tentatively, D is TRBD1 (5 bases). Trimming left V 4 bases short and J 5 bases short, with 11 bases between. This CDR3 comprises 14 residues. Germline-derived CDR1 and CDR2 are LNHDA and SQIVND (reference sequence).

The rearrangement links TRBV6-5 to TRBJ1-4; no reliable D call. V lost 5 bases, J lost 4 bases, and 11 bases lay in between. The germline gives CDR1 MNHEY, CDR2 SVGAGI. The CDR3 extends over 14 amino acids. The CDR3 here is CASSPPGINEKLFF. The CDR3 DNA reads TGTGCCAGCAGTCCCCCGGGAATTAATGAAAAACTGTTTTTT.

This clone turned up a few times. CDR3 protein: CASSPLGLAGYEQYF. CDR3 nucleotide sequence: TGTGCCAGCAGCCCACTAGGACTAGCGGGGTACGAGCAGTACTTC. This chain connects TRBV7-9 to TRBJ2-7; TRBD2 matches at 12 bases. The CDR3 is 15 residues long. CDR1 and CDR2 from the germline V gene are SEHNR and FQNEAQ (reference sequence). V lost 5 bases and J lost 4; bases outside the gene matches: 6.

The chain recombines TRBV6-5 with TRBJ2-1; D not resolved. V was cut by 10 bases and J by 3 bases, with 13 bases left in between. The CDR3 contains 13 residues. Per the germline V gene, CDR1 is MNHEY and CDR2 is SVGAGI. CDR3 coding DNA: TGTGCCACCGCTAGTTCCAGCTACAATGAGCAGTTCTTC. The encoded protein is CATASSSYNEQFF.

V gene TRBV7-9 combines with J gene TRBJ2-3; 7 nucleotides agree with TRBD2. Germline V gene lookup returns CDR1 SEHNR and CDR2 FQNEAQ (reference sequence). The CDR3 consists of 17 residues. The V gene end was trimmed by 5 bases and the J gene end by 1 base; junction bases not matched to a gene: 12. CDR3 bases: TGTGCCAGCAGCCGTTCTTTGACTAGCCCTGGCACAGATACGCAGTATTTT. Translation: CASSRSLTSPGTDTQYF.

The rearrangement uses TRBV29-1 and TRBJ2-1; 7 nucleotides align to TRBD1. The germline V gene has CDR1 SQVTM and CDR2 ANQGSEA. The CDR3 consists of 12 residues. Trimming removed 4 bases from V and 3 bases from J; junction bases left unmatched: 0. The CDR3 DNA is TGCAGCGTTGGACAGGGCTACAATGAGCAGTTCTTC. Translating gives CSVGQGYNEQFF.

The chain couples TRBV7-2 to TRBJ1-2; 11 bases are a match to TRBD1. The CDR3 length is 13 residues. V was clipped by 4 bases and J by 11 bases; unmatched bases: 6. Germline CDR1 reads SGHTA; CDR2 reads FQGNSA. CDR3 sequence reads: CASSSRTGGEYTF. The CDR3, as DNA: TGTGCCAGCAGCTCCCGGACAGGGGGCGAGTACACCTTC.

This sequence joins TRBV7-9 and TRBJ2-2; 7 bases fit TRBD1. The J segment lost 6 bases and the V segment lost 1 base, leaving 5 bases of the junction unmatched. Per the germline V gene, CDR1 is SEHNR and CDR2 is FQNEAQ (reference sequence). The CDR3 is 15 residues long. CDR3 protein: CASSLGDRASGELFF. In DNA, the CDR3 is TGTGCCAGCAGCTTAGGCGACAGGGCTTCCGGGGAGCTGTTTTTT.

This rearrangement joins TRBV4-2 to TRBJ1-1; perhaps TRBD1 as D (6 bases). The CDR3 consists of 15 residues. Per the germline V gene, CDR1 is LGHNA and CDR2 is YNFKEQ. Trimming pared 4 bases from V and 5 bases from J, leaving 17 bases between. For the CDR3, the DNA is TGTGCCAGCAGCCCCCTGGGGGGGCGTGTGACTGAAGCTTTCTTT. Its translation: CASSPLGGRVTEAFF.

This clone was detected only a few times. The CDR3 loop is CSALGEGLNTEAFF. Written as DNA, the CDR3 is TGCAGCGCCCTGGGAGAAGGGTTGAACACTGAAGCTTTCTTT. This chain uses TRBV29-1 with TRBJ1-1; D gene ambiguous. Germline CDR1 SQVTM, CDR2 ANQGSEA. The ends were cut back, 7 bases at V and 0 bases at J, with 15 bases in the middle. CDR3 length: 14 amino acids.

The chain employs TRBV19 and TRBJ1-2; D may be TRBD1 (5 bases). Deletions cut 5 bases from V and 4 bases from J, with 17 bases between. The CDR3 has 15 residues. Germline-derived CDR1 and CDR2 are LNHDA and SQIVND (reference sequence). The CDR3 reads CASSLPTAKTYGYTF. CDR3 in DNA: TGTGCCAGTAGTCTCCCGACAGCCAAGACCTATGGCTACACCTTC.

Here the CDR3 reads CASRPGLAGAGSEQYF. In DNA form, the CDR3 reads TGTGCCAGCCGTCCGGGACTAGCGGGAGCCGGGTCCGAGCAGTACTTC. The rearrangement uses TRBV2 and TRBJ2-7; 14 nucleotides line up with TRBD2. This CDR3 is built from 16 residues. The V gene end was trimmed by 8 bases and the J gene end by 6 bases; junction bases not matched to a gene: 12. Per germline, CDR1 SNHLY and CDR2 FYNNEI.

The V gene is TRBV21-1, the J gene TRBJ2-7; the table names TRBD2, a call not compared with the DNA. TRBV21-1 is a listed pseudogene. This CDR3 comprises 14 residues. CDR3 nucleotide sequence: TGTGCCAGCAGCATCCTCCGGGTGGTCTACGAGCAGTACTTC. It codes for CASSILRVVYEQYF.